Sequencing of this TCR beta chain was carried out in a study of a mutant IDH1 vaccine in newly diagnosed glioma. The V gene's germline CDR1 is MGHDK and CDR2 SYGVNS. The CDR3 is 15 amino acids. With 3 bases removed from V and 5 bases from J, the gap between germline ends came to 16 bases. The repertoire was sequenced with immunoSEQ multiplex PCR; TCRdb's copy has only in-frame clones and lacks some. The data show roughly 30,000 clones, with roughly 80% seen just once and 17% held by the top ten. About this clone itself: Its antigen is not known.

Time point given: week 23, last vaccination. Vaccination comprised doses that each held 300 ug of mutant IDH1 20-mer peptide, plus topical imiquimod. This chain joins TRBV25-1 and TRBJ2-5; D is perhaps TRBD1 (5 bases). The specimen was PBMCs, collected from a glioma patient whose treatment included an IDH1 peptide vaccine. This clonotype originated in a woman in her 30s with glioma. As DNA, the CDR3 is TGTGCCAGCAGTGACAGACAGCCAGCGTCCGAGACCCAGTACTTC. Translating it yields CASSDRQPASETQYF.